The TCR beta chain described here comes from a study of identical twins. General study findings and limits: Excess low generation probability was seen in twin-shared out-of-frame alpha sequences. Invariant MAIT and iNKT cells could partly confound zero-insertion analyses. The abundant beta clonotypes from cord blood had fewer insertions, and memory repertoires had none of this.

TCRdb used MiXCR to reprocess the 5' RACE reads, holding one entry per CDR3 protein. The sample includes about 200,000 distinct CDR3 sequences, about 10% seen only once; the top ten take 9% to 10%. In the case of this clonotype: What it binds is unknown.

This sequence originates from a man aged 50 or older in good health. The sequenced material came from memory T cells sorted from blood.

The CDR3 sequence is CASRPLPPDGYTF. In nucleotides, the CDR3 is TGTGCCAGCAGACCCCTCCCGCCTGATGGCTACACCTTC. The chain is built from TRBV5-5 and TRBJ1-2; no clear D gene. This CDR3 spans 13 amino acids. Germline lookup yields CDR1 SGHKS and CDR2 YYEKEE (reference sequence). V lost 5 bases and J lost 6, with 14 bases in between.